The clone carrying this T cell receptor (beta chain) has ten or more counts. The antigen is undetermined. The data were obtained in a study of neurological immune-mediated disorders. The unsorted libraries were prepared from 2 million PBMCs (stored at -80 C). Template-switch 5'RACE cDNA synthesis added a 10-nucleotide unique molecular identifier. TCRdb reprocessed the 5' RACE reads via MiXCR and lists one record per CDR3 protein. The sample shows approximately 40,000 distinct CDR3 sequences, around 10% of them seen only once. Germline CDR1 and CDR2: DFQATT and SNEGSKA (reference sequence). Trimming left V 1 base short and J 2 bases short, with 12 bases between. The CDR3 runs 14 residues. Study-wide findings and caveats: Falling below healthy controls, multiple sclerosis showed the least TCR clonal expansion, while HTLV-1-associated myelopathy showed the most.

V is TRBV20-1 and J is TRBJ2-7; no clear D gene. This receptor was identified in a young woman with HTLV-1-associated myelopathy (HAM/TSP). Sequencing input: PBMCs. CDR3 bases: TGCAGTGCTAGAGTACCCCCATCCCCCTACGAGCAGTACTTC. Translation gives CSARVPPSPYEQYF.